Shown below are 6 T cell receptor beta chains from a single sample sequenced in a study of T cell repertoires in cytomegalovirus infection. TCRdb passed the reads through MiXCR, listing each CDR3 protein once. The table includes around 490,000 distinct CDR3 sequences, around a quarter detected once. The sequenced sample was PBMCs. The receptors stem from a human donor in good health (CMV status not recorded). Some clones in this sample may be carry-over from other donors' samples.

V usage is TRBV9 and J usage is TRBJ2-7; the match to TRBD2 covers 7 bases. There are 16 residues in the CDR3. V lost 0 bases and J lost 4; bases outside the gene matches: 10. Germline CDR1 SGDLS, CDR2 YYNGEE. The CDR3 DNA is TGTGCCAGCAGCGTAGGAGGTTTGGCGGGAGCTTACGAGCAGTACTTC. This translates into CASSVGGLAGAYEQYF.

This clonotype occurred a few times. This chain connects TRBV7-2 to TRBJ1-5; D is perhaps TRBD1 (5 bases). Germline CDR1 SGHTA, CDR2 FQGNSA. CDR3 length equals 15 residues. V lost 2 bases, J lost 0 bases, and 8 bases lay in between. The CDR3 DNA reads TGTGCCAGCAGCTTAACAAGGGGTAGCAATCAGCCCCAGCATTTT. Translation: CASSLTRGSNQPQHF. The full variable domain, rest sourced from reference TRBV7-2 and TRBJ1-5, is GAGVSQSPSNKVTEKGKDVELRCDPISGHTALYWYRQSLGQGLEFLIYFQGNSAPDKSGLPSDRFSAERTGGSVSTLTIQRTQQEDSAVYLCASSLTRGSNQPQHFGDGTRLSIL.

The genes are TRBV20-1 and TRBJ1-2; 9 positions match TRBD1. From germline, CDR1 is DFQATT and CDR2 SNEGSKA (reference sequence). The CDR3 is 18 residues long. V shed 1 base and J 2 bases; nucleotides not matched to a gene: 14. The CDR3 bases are TGCAGTGCTAGAGTCGGACAGGGGCGGCAAAGTGGGAACTATGGCTACACCTTC. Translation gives CSARVGQGRQSGNYGYTF.

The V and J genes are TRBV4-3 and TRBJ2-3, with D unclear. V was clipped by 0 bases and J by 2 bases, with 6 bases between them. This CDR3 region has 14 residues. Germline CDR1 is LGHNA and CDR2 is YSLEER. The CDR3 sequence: CASSQDLTTDTQYF. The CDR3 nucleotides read TGCGCCAGCAGCCAAGATTTGACCACAGATACGCAGTATTTT.

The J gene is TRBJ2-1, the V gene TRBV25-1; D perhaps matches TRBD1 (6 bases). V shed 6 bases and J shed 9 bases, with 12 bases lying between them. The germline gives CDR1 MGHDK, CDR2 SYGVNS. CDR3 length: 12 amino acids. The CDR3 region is CASRDRYFEQFF. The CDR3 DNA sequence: TGTGCCAGCAGAGACAGGTATTTTGAGCAGTTCTTC.

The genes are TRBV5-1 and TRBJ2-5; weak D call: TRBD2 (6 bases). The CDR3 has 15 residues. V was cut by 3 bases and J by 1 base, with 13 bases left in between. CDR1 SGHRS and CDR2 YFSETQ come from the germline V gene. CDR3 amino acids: CASSSSGTSQETQYF. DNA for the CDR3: TGCGCCAGCAGCTCCTCCGGGACTTCCCAAGAGACCCAGTACTTC.